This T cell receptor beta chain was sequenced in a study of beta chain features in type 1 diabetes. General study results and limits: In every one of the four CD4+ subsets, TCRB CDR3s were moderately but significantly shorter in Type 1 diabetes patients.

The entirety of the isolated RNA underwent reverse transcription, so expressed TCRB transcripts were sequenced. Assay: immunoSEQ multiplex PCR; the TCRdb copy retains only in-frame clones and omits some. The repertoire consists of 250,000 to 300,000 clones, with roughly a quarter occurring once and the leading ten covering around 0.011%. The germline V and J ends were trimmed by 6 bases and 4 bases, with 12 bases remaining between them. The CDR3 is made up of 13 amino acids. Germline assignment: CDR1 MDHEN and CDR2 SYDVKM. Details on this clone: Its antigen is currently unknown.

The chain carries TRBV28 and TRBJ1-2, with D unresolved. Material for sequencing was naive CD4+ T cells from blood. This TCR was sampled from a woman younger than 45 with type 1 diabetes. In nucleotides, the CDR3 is TGTGCCAGCAGGGTGATCGGAGCCTATGGCTACACCTTC. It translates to CASRVIGAYGYTF.